This T cell receptor beta chain was profiled in a study of T cells after yellow fever vaccination. About the research overall: Fractions containing few cells were prepared with SMART-Seq v4 Ultra Low Input. Whole-study results and caveats: Few clonotypes appeared in both CD4 and CD8 compartments. A weaker secondary response peaked on day 5, the primary on day 15. Clones from primary vaccination mostly reappeared after the booster (over 95% CD4, approximately 86% CD8).

CDR3 length: 14 amino acids. CDR1 and CDR2 (germline): DFQATT, SNEGSKA (reference sequence). One entry per CDR3 protein results from TCRdb running MiXCR on the 5' RACE reads. This table has roughly 310,000 distinct CDR3 sequences, roughly 9.4% appearing once. A note on this clonotype: The target antigen is unknown. An end of the junction does not agree with germline; a read error may underlie this.

The material sequenced was PBMCs, taken on the day of the first yellow fever vaccination. The receptor was isolated from a man between 18 and 35 years old who received the YFV17D yellow fever vaccine. V is TRBV20-1 and J is TRBJ1-2; possibly TRBD1 for D (5 bases). The CDR3 region has the DNA TGCAGTGCTAGAGATCCCCTCGGACAACACCACCCTAGTTTC. It translates to CSARDPLGQHHPSF.